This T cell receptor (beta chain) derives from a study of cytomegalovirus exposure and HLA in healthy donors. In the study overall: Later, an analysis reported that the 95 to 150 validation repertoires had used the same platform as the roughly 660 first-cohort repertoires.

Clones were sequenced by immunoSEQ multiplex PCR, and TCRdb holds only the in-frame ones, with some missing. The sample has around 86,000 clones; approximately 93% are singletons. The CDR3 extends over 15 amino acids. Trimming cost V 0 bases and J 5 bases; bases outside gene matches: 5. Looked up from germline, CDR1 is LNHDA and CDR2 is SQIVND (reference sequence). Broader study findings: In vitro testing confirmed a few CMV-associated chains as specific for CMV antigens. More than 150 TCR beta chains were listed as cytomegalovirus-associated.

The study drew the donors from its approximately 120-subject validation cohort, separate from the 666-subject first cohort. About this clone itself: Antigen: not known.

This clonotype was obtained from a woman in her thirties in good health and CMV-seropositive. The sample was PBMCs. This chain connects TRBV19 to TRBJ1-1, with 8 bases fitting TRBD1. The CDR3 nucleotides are TGTGCCAGTAGTATAGAGGGCAGGGGGCGGACTGAAGCTTTCTTT. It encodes CASSIEGRGRTEAFF.